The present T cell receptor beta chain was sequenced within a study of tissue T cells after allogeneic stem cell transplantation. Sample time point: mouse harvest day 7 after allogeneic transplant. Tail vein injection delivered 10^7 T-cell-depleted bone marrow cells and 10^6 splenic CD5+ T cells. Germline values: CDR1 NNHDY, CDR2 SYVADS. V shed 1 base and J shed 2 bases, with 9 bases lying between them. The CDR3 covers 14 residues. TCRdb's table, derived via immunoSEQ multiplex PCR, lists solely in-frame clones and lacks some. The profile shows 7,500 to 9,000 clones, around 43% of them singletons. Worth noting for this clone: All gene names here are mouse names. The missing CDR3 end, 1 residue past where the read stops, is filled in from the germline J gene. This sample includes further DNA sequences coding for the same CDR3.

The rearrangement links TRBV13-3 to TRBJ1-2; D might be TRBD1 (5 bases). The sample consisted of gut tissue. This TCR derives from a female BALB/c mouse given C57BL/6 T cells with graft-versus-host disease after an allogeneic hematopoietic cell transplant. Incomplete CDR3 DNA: TGTGCCAGCAGTGATAGGGGAAGGAACTCCGACTACACC. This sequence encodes CASSDRGRNSDYT. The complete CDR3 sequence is CASSDRGRNSDYTF.